The clone carrying this T cell receptor (beta chain) has only one observation. As yet, its antigen is unknown. CDR3 length equals 13 residues. V lost 8 bases, J lost 1 base, and 11 bases lay in between. TCRdb passed the reads through MiXCR, listing each CDR3 protein once. In the table there are 290,000 or so distinct CDR3 sequences, roughly 25% of which are singletons. The record originates from a study of T cell repertoires in cytomegalovirus infection. Study observations and caveats: Across the ex vivo response, the dominant clonotypes were HLA-C-restricted CMV-specific TCR beta clonotypes.

The receptor was isolated from a human donor in good health (CMV status not recorded). Some clones in this sample may be carry-over from other donors' samples. Sequencing was performed on PBMCs. The V gene is TRBV12-3 or TRBV12-4, the J gene TRBJ1-1; D unclear. The CDR3 region is CASRAPRNTEAFF. CDR3 DNA sequence: TGTGCCAGCCGGGCCCCCAGGAACACTGAAGCTTTCTTT.